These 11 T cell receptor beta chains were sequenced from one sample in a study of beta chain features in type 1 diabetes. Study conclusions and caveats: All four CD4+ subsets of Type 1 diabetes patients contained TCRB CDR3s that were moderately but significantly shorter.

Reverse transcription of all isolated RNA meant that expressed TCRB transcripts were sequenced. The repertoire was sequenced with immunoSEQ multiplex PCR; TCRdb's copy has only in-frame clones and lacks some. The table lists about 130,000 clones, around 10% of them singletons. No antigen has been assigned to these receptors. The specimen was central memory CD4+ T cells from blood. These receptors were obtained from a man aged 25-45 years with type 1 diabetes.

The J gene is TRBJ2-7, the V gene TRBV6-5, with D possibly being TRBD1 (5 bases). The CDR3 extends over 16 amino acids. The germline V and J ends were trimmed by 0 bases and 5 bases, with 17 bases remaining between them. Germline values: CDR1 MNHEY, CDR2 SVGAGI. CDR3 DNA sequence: TGTGCCAGCAGTTACTCCATTGTCGCGACAGCACACGAGCAGTACTTC. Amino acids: CASSYSIVATAHEQYF.

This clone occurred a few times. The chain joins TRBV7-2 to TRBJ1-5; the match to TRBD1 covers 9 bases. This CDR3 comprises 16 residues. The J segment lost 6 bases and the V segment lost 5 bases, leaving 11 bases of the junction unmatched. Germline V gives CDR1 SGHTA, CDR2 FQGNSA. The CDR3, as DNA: TGTGCCAGCAGCACAGGTTCCGGGACAGGGTCTCAGCCCCAGCATTTT. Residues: CASSTGSGTGSQPQHF.

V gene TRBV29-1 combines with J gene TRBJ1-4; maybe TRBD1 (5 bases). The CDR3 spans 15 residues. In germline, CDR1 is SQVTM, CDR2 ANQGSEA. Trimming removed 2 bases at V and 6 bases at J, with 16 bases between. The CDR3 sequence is CSVEKGKRGDEKLFF. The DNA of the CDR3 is TGCAGCGTTGAAAAAGGAAAACGGGGGGATGAAAAACTGTTTTTT.

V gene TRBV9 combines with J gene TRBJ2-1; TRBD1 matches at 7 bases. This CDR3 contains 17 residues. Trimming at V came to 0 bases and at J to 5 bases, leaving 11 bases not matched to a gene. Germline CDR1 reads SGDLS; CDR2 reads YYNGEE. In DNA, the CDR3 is TGTGCCAGCAGCGTAGCGGAAAGAGGGGGCGCTAACAATGAGCAGTTCTTC. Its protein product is CASSVAERGGANNEQFF.

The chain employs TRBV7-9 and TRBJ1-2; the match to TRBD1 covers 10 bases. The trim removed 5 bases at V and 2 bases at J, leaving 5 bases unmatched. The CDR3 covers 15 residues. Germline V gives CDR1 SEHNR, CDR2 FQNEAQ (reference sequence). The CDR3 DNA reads TGTGCCAGCAGCCCCTGGACAGGGGGGAACTATGGCTACACCTTC. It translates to CASSPWTGGNYGYTF.

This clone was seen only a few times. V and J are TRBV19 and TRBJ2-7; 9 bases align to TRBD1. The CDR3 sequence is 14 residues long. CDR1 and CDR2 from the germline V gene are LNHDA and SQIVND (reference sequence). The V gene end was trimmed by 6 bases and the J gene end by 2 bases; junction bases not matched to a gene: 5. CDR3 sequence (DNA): TGTGCCAGTAGGGACAGGGGCCTGACCTACGAGCAGTACTTC. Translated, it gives CASRDRGLTYEQYF.

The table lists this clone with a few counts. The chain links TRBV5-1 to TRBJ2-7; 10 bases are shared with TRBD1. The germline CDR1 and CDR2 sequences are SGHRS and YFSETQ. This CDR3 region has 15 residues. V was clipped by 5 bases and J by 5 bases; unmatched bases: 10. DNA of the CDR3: TGCGCCAGCAGACTTACTCCCGGGACAGGGGACGAGCAGTACTTC. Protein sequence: CASRLTPGTGDEQYF.

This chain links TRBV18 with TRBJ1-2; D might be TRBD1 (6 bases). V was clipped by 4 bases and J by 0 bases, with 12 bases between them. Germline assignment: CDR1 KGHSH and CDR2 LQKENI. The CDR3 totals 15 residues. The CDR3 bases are TGTGCCAGCTCACTGGACAGCCACACTAACTATGGCTACACCTTC. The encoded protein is CASSLDSHTNYGYTF.

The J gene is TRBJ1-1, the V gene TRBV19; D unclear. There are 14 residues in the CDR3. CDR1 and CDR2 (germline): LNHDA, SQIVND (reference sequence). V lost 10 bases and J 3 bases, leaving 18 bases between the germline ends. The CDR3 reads CATWSRRRDTEAFF. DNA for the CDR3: TGTGCCACCTGGTCTCGGAGACGGGACACTGAAGCTTTCTTT.

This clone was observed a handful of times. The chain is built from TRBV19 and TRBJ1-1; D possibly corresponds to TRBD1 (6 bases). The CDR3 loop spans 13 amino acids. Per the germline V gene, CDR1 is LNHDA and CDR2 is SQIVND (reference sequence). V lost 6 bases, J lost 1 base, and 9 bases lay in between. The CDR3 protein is CASRRTANTEAFF. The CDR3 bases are TGTGCCAGTAGGCGGACAGCGAACACTGAAGCTTTCTTT.

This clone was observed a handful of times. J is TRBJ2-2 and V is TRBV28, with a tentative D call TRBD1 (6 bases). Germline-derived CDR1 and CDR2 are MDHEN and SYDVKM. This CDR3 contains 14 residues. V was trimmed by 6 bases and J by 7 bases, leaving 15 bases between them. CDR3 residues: CASRPRRGVGELFF. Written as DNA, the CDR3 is TGTGCCAGCAGGCCCCGCAGGGGCGTCGGGGAGCTGTTTTTT.